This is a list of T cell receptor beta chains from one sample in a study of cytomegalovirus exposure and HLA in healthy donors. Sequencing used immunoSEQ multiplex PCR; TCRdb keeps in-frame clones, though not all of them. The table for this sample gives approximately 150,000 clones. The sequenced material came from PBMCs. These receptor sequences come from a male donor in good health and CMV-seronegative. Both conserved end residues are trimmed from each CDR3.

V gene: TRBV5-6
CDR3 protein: ASSLVGTAYEQY

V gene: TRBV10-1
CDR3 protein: ASSGPQAGELF

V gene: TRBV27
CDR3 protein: ASSLLTSGGAGKNIQY

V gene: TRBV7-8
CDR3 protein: ASSTKAALVSHEQY

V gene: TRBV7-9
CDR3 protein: ASSSHRGGNEKLF

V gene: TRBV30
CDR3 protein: AWSGGGAGSTEAF

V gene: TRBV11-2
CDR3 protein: ASSSGLAGPPADTQY

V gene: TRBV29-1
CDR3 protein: SVTRGGQGYGYT

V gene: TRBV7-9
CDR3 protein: ASSLYASGELF

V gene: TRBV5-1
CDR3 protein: ASSRGQGRSALMNEQF

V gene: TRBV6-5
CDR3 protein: ASSYAADGAYEQY

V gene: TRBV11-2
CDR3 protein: ASSPYSTTSRYEQY

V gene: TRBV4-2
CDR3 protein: ASSRQGADNYEQY

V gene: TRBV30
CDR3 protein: AWSGGAGQTNEKLF

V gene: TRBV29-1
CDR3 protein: SVEDWQGAFLETQY

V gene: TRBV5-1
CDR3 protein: ASSSPGGLQTQY

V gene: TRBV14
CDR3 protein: ASSQVRGLNTEAF

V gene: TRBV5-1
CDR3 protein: ASREFGGSSYEQY

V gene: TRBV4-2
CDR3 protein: ASSQAGQDLYEQY

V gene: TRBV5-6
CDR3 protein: ASSKDRVGNEQF

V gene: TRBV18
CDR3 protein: ASSPRRGKMTGELF

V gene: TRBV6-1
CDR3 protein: ASSPGQTYGYT

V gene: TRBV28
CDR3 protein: ASSTPEGSGGRLF

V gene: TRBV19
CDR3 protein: ASSTTGLDPRNEQF

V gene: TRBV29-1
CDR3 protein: SVLTGPHEQY

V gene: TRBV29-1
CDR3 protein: SGEWAPNTEAF

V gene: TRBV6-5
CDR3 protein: ASSYYGQRDYGYT

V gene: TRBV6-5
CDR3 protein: ASSHGAESKNIQY

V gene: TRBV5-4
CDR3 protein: ASRLWGQGIDTQY

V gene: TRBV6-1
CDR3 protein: ASSERTGSNYEQY

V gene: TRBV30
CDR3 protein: ACTLAGGPMNEQF

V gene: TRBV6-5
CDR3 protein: ASSYSFSGNGYT

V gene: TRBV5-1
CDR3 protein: ASRSAYEQY

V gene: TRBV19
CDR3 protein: ASTPGGDGRTAF

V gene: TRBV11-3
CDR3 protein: ASSLGRGNTGELF

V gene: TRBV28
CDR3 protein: ASSAGTVLYGYT

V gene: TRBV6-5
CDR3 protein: ASSYDRKNIQY

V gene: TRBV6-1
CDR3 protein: ASLDWSNYGYT

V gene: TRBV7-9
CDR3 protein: ASSPYTDSSGELF

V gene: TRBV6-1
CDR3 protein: ASSFHRDRGSPLH

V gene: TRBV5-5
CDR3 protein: ASSLASNTEAF

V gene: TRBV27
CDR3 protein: ASSLGGNTEAF

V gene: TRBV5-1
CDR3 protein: ASSLAGVNSYEQY

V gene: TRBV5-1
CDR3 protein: ASSLDRGGGTEAF

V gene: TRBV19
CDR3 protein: ASSGGTGGFSYEQY

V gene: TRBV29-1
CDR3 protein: SVGLAGRGEQF

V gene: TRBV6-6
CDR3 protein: ASRDRNSYNSPLH

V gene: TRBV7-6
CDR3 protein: ASSPKAGLAGTDTQY

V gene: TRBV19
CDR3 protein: ASSLAGSGSYEQY

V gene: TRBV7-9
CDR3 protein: ASRIAGGPPNEQF

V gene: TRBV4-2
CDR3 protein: ASSQGQRNNSPLH

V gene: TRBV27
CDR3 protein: ASSWTGTGSHEQY